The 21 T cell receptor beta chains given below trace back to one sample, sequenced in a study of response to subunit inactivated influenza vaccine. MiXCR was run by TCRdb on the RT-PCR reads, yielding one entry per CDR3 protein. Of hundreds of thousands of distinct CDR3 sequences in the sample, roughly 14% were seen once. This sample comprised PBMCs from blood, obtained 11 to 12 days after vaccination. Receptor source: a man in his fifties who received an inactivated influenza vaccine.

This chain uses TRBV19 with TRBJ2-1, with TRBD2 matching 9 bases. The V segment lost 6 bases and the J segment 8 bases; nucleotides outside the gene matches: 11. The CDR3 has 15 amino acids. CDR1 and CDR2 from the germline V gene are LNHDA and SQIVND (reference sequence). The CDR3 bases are TGTGCCAGTAGACCCGGGACTAGCTTATCGGATGAGCAGTTCTTC. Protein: CASRPGTSLSDEQFF.

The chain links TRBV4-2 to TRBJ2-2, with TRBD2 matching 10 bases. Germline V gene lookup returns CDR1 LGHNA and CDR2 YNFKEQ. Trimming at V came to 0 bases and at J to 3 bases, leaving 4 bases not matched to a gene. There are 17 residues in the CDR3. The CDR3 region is CASSQDPGTSDTGELFF. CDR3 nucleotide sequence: TGTGCCAGCAGCCAAGACCCCGGGACTAGCGACACCGGGGAGCTGTTTTTT.

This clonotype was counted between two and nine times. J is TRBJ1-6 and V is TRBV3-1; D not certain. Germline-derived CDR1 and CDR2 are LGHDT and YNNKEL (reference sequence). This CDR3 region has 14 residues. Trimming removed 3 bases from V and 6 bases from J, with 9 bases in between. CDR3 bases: TGTGCCAGCAGCCATAGCCCCCGTAATTCACCCCTCCACTTT. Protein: CASSHSPRNSPLHF.

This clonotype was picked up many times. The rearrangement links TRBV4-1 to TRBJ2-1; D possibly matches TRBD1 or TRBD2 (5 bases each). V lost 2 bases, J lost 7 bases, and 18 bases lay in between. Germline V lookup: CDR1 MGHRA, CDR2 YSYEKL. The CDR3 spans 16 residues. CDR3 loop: CASSQRGVALRNEQFF. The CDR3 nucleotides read TGCGCCAGCAGCCAAAGGGGAGTAGCGCTCAGGAATGAGCAGTTCTTC.

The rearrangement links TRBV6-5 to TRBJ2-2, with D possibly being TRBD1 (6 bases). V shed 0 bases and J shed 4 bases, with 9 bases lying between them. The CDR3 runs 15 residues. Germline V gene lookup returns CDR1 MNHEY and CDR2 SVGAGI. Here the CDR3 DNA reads TGTGCCAGCAGTTACTCGCAGGGGTCCACCGGGGAGCTGTTTTTT. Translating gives CASSYSQGSTGELFF.

The CDR3 is CASSEQGARNEQYF. In DNA, the CDR3 is TGTGCCAGCAGTGAACAGGGGGCGCGGAACGAGCAGTACTTC. The chain combines TRBV6-1 with TRBJ2-7, with 8 bases identical to TRBD1. Germline V gene lookup returns CDR1 MNHNS and CDR2 SASEGT. Unmatched junction bases numbered 5, after V lost 2 bases and J lost 5 bases. This CDR3 is 14 amino acids long.

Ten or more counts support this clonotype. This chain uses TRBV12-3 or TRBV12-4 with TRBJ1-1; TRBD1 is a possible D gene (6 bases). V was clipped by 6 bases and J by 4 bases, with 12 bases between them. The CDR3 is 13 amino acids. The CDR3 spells CASSPTGFTEAFF. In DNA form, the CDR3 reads TGTGCCAGCAGCCCCACAGGGTTCACTGAAGCTTTCTTT.

This chain's CDR3 is CSAPRSTSRYEQFF. The CDR3 nucleotides read TGCAGTGCGCCCCGGTCGACTAGTCGGTATGAGCAGTTCTTC. This rearrangement joins TRBV20-1 to TRBJ2-1; TRBD2 is a possible D gene (6 bases). CDR1 is DFQATT and CDR2 is SNEGSKA in the germline V gene (reference sequence). CDR3 length: 14 amino acids. V was shortened by 6 bases and J by 8 bases, with 20 bases between the two germline ends.

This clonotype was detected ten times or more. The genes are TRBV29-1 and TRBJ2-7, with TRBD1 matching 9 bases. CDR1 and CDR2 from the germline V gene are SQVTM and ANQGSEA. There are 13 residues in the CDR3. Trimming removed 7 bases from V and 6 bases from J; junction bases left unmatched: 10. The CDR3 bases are TGCAGCGGGGCCGGGACAGGGTCGCTCGAGCAGTACTTC. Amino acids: CSGAGTGSLEQYF.

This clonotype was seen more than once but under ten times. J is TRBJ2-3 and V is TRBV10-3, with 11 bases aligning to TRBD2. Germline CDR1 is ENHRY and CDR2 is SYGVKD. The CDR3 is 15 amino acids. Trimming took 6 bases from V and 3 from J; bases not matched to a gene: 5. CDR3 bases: TGTGCCATCAGCACACTAGCGGGAGCGACAGATACGCAGTATTTT. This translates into CAISTLAGATDTQYF.

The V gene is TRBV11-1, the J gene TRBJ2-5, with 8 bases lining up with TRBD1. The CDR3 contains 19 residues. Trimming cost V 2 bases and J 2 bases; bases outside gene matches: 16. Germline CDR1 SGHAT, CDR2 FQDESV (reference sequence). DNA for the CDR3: TGTGCCAGCAGCTTAACGGTTTACTCTTCGGACAGGGCACAAGAGACCCAGTACTTC. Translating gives CASSLTVYSSDRAQETQYF.

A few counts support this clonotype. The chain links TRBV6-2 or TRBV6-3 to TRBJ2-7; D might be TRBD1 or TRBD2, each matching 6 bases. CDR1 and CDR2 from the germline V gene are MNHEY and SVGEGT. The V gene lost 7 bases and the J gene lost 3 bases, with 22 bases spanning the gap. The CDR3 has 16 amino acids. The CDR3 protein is CASTFDRRGHYYEQYF. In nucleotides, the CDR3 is TGTGCCAGCACCTTCGACAGGAGGGGTCACTACTACGAGCAGTACTTC.

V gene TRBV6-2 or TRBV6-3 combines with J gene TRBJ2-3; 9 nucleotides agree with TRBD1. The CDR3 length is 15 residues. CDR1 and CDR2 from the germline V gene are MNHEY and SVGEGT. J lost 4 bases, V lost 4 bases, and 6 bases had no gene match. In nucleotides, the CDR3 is TGTGCCAGCAGTTCGGGACAGGGACTATCAGATACGCAGTATTTT. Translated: CASSSGQGLSDTQYF.

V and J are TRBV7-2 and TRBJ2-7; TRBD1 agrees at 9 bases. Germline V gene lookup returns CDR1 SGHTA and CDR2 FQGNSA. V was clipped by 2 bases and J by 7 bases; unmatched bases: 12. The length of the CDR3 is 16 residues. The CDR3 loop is CASSLSPGQGGGEQYF. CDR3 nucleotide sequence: TGTGCCAGCAGCTTATCACCGGGACAGGGAGGCGGTGAGCAGTACTTC.

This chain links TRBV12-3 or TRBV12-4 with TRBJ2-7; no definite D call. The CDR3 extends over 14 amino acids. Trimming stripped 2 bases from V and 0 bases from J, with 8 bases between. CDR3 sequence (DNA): TGTGCCAGCAGTTTACTCCTCAGCTCCTACGAGCAGTACTTC. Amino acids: CASSLLLSSYEQYF.

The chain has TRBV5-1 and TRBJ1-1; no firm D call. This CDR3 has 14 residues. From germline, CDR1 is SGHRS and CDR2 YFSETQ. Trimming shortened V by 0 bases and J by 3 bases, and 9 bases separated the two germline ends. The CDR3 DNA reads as TGCGCCAGCAGCTTGGTCCCCGGGGACACTGAAGCTTTCTTT. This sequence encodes CASSLVPGDTEAFF.

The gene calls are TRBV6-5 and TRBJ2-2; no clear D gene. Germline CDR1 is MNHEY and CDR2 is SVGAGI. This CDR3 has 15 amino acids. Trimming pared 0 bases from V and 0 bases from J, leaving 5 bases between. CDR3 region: CASSYSAANTGELFF. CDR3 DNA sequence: TGTGCCAGCAGTTACTCGGCTGCGAACACCGGGGAGCTGTTTTTT.

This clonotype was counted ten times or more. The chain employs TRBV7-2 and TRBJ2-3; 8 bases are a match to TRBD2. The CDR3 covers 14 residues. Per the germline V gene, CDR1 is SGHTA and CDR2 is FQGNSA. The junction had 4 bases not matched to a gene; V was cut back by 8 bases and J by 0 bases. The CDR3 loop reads CASGLAGSTDTQYF. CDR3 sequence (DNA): TGTGCCAGCGGCCTAGCGGGCAGCACAGATACGCAGTATTTT.

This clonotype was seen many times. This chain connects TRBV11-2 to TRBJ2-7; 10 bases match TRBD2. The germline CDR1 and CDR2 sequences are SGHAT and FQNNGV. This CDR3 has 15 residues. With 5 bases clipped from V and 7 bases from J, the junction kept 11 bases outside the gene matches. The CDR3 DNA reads TGTGCCAGCAGCATAGGGGCTAGCGGGAGTGATGAGCAGTACTTC. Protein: CASSIGASGSDEQYF.

The CDR3 region is CASSLADYGELFF. CDR3 DNA sequence: TGCGCCAGCAGCTTGGCCGATTACGGGGAGCTGTTTTTT. This chain links TRBV5-1 with TRBJ2-2; D not resolved. V was shortened by 0 bases and J by 7 bases, with 7 bases between the two germline ends. Germline V gene lookup returns CDR1 SGHRS and CDR2 YFSETQ. This CDR3 contains 13 residues.

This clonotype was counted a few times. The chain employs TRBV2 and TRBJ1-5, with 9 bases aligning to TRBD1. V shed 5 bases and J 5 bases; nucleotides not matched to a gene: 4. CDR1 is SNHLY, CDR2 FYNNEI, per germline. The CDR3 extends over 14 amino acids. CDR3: CASSQQGADQPQHF. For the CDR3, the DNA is TGTGCCAGCAGTCAACAGGGGGCTGATCAGCCCCAGCATTTT.